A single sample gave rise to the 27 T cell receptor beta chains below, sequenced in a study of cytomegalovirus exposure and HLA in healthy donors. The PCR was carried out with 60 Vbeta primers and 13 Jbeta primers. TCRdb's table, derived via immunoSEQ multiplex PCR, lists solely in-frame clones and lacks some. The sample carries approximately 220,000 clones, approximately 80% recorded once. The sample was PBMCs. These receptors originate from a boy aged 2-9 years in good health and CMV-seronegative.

CDR3 amino acids: CASSLRAGSGYTF. In nucleotides, the CDR3 is TGTGCCAGCAGTTTGAGGGCGGGGAGCGGCTACACCTTC. The V call is TRBV13, the J call TRBJ1-2; D not certain. The CDR3 loop spans 13 amino acids. The V gene's germline CDR1 is PRHDT and CDR2 FYEKMQ (reference sequence). With 6 bases removed from V and 8 bases from J, the gap between germline ends came to 16 bases. Looking up the rest from reference TRBV13 and TRBJ1-2 gives the full variable domain: AAGVIQSPRHLIKEKRETATLKCYPIPRHDTVYWYQQGPGQDPQFLISFYEKMQSDKGSIPDRFSAQQFSDYHSELNMSSLELGDSALYFCASSLRAGSGYTFGSGTRLTVV.

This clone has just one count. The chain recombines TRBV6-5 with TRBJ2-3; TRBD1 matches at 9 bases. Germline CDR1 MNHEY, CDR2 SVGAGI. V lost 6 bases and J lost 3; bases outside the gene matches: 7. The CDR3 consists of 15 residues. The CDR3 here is CASSYRDRETDTQYF. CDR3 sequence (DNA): TGTGCCAGCAGCTATCGGGACAGGGAGACAGATACGCAGTATTTT.

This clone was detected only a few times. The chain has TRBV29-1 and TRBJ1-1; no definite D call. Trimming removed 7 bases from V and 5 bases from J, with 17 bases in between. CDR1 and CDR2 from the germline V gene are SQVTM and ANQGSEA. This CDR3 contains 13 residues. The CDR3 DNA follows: TGCAGCGCCTCGCCGGGGTCGAAAACTGAAGCTTTCTTT. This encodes CSASPGSKTEAFF.

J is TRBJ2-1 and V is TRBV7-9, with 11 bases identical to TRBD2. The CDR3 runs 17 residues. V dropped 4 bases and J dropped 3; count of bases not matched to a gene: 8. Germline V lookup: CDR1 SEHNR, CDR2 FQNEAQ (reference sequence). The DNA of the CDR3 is TGTGCCAGCAGCTCCTTAGGACTAGCGGGTGTCTACAATGAGCAGTTCTTC. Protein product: CASSSLGLAGVYNEQFF.

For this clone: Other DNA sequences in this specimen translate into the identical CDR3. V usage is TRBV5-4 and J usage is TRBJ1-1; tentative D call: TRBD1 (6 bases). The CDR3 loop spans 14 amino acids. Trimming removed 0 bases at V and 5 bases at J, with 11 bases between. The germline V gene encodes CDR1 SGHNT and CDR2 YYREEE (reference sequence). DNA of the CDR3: TGTGCCAGCAGCTTGGGGGCAGGGGATACTGAAGCTTTCTTT. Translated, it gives CASSLGAGDTEAFF.

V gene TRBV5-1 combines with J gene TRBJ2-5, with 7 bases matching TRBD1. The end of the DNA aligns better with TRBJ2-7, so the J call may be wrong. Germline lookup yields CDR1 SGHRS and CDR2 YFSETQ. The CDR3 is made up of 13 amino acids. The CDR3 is CASSLTGSYEQYF. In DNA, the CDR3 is TGCGCCAGCAGCCTGACAGGGTCCTACGAGCAGTACTTC.

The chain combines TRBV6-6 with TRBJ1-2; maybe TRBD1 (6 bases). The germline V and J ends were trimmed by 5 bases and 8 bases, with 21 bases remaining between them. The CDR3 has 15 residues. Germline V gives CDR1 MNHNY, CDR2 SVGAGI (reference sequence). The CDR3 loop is CASSTLIDRIGGYTF. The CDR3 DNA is TGTGCCAGCAGTACCCTAATTGACAGGATTGGCGGCTACACCTTC.

Written as DNA, the CDR3 is TGTGCCAGCGGCCCTAGCAGAAGCACAGATACGCAGTATTTT. It is translated as CASGPSRSTDTQYF. This rearrangement joins TRBV6-1 to TRBJ2-3; a possible D gene is TRBD2 (5 bases). CDR1 and CDR2 (germline): MNHNS, SASEGT. The CDR3 covers 14 residues. The V end lost 8 bases, the J end lost 0 bases, and 12 bases lay between the germline ends.

The CDR3 nucleotides are TGTGCCAGCCGCACCCTCCAAGCGGGGCACCGGGGCTACACCTTC. It codes for CASRTLQAGHRGYTF. The V call is TRBV28, the J call TRBJ1-2; maybe TRBD1 (5 bases). This CDR3 has 15 residues. Germline V gives CDR1 MDHEN, CDR2 SYDVKM. Trimming cost V 8 bases and J 8 bases, with 24 bases left between them.

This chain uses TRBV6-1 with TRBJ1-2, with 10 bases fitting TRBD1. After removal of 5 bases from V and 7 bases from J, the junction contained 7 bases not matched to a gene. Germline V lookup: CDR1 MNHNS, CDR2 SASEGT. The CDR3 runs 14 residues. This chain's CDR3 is CASSTDRGRGGYTF. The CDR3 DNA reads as TGTGCCAGCAGTACCGACAGGGGGCGCGGTGGCTACACCTTC.

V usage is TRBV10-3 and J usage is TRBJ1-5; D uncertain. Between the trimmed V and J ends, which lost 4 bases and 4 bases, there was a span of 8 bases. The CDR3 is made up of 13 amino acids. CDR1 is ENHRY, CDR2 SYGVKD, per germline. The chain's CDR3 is CAISGTWNQPQHF. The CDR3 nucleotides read TGTGCCATCAGTGGGACTTGGAATCAGCCCCAGCATTTT.

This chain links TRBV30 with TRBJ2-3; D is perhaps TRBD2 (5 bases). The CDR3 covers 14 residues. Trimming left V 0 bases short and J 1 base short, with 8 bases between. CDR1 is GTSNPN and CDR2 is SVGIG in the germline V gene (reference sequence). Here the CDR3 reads CAWSVLGGTDTQYF. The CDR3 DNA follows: TGTGCCTGGAGTGTACTCGGGGGCACAGATACGCAGTATTTT.

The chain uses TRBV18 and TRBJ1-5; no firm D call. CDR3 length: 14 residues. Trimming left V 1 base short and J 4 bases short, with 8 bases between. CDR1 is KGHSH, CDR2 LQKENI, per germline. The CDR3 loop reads CASSPLGENQPQHF. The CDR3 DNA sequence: TGTGCCAGCTCACCACTTGGAGAGAATCAGCCCCAGCATTTT.

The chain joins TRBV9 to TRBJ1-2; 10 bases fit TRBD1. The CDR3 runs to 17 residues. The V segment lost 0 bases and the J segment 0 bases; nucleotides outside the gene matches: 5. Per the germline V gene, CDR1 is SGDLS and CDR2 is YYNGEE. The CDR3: CASSVGTGGPPNYGYTF. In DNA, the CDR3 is TGTGCCAGCAGCGTAGGGACAGGGGGGCCTCCTAACTATGGCTACACCTTC.

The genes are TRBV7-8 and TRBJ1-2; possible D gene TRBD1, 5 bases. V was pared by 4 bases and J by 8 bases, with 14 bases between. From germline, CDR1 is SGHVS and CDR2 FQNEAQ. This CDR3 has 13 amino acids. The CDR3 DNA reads TGTGCCAGCAGCTCGGGGGAGGGCCGGGGCTACACCTTC. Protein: CASSSGEGRGYTF.

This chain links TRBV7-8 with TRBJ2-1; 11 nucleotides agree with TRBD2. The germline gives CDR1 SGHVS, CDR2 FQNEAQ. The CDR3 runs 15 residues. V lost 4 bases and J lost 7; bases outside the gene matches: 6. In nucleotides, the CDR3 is TGTGCCAGCAGCTCGTTAGCGGGGGGGCGAAATGAGCAGTTCTTC. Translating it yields CASSSLAGGRNEQFF.

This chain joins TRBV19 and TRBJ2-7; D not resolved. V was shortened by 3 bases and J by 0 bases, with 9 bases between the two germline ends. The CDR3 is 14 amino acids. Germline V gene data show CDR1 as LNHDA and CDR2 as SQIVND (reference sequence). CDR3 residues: CASSITTSSYEQYF. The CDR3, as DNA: TGTGCCAGTAGTATCACAACCTCCTCCTACGAGCAGTACTTC. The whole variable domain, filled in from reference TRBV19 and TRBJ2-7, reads DGGITQSPKYLFRKEGQNVTLSCEQNLNHDAMYWYRQDPGQGLRLIYYSQIVNDFQKGDIAEGYSVSREKKESFPLTVTSAQKNPTAFYLCASSITTSSYEQYFGPGTRLTVT.

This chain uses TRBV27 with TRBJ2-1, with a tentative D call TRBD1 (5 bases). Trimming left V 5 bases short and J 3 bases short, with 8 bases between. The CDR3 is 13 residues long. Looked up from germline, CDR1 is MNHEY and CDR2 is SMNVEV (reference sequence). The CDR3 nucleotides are TGTGCCAGCAGTGTTGACAGCTACAATGAGCAGTTCTTC. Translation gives CASSVDSYNEQFF.

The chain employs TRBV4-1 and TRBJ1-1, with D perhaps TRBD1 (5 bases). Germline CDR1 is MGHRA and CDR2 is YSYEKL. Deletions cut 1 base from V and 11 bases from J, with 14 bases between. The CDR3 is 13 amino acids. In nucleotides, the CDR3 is TGCGCCAGCAGCCAAGTAGTCAGGGTTGGGGCTTTCTTT. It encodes CASSQVVRVGAFF.

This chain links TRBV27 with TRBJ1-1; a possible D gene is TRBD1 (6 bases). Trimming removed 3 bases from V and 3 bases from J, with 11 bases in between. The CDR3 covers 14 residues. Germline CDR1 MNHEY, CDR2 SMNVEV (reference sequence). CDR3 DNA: TGTGCCAGCAGTTTTGAGGGACACTACACTGAAGCTTTCTTT. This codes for CASSFEGHYTEAFF.

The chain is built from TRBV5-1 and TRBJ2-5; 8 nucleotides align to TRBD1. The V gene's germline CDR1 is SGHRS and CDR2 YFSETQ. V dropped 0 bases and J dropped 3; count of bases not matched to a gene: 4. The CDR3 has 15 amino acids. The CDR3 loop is CASSLAGTGEETQYF. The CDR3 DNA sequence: TGCGCCAGCAGCTTGGCGGGGACAGGAGAAGAGACCCAGTACTTC.

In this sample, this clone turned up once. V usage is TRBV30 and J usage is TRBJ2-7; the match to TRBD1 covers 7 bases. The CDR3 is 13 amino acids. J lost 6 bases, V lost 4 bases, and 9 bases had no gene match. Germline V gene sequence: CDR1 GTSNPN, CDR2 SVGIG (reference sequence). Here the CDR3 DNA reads TGTGCCTGGACTCAAGTAGGGGGCGCCGAGCAGTACTTC. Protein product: CAWTQVGGAEQYF.

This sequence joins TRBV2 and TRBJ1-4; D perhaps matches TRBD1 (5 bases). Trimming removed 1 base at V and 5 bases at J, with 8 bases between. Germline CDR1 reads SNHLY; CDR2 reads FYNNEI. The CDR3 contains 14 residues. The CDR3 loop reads CASSEGTRNEKLFF. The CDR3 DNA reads TGTGCCAGCAGTGAAGGGACAAGGAATGAAAAACTGTTTTTT.

The CDR3 is CASSLSAAISYEQYF. As DNA, the CDR3 is TGTGCCAGCAGCTTATCTGCCGCGATATCCTACGAGCAGTACTTC. V gene TRBV7-9 combines with J gene TRBJ2-7; D is undetermined. Between the trimmed V and J ends, which lost 2 bases and 1 base, there was a span of 12 bases. This CDR3 has 15 residues. Germline-derived CDR1 and CDR2 are SEHNR and FQNEAQ (reference sequence).

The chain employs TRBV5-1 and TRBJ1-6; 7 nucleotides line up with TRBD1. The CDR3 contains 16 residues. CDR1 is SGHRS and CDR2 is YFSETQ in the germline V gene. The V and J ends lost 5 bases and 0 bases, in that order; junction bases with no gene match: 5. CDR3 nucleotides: TGCGCCAGCAGAGATAGGGACAGCTCCTATAATTCACCCCTCCACTTT. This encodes CASRDRDSSYNSPLHF.

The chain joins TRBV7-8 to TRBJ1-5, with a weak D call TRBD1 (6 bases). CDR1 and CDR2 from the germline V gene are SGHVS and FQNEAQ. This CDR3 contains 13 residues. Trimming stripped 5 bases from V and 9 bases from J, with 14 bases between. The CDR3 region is CASSTSGDLPQHF. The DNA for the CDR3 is TGTGCCAGCAGCACGTCAGGGGATCTGCCCCAGCATTTT.

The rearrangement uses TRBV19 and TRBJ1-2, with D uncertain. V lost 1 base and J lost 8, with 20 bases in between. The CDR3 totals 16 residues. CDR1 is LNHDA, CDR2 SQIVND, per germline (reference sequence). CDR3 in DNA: TGTGCCAGTAGTATAGTCCCCTGGCCGGAGGGCTGGGGCTACACCTTC. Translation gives CASSIVPWPEGWGYTF. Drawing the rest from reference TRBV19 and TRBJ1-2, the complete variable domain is DGGITQSPKYLFRKEGQNVTLSCEQNLNHDAMYWYRQDPGQGLRLIYYSQIVNDFQKGDIAEGYSVSREKKESFPLTVTSAQKNPTAFYLCASSIVPWPEGWGYTFGSGTRLTVV.